This T cell receptor beta chain was documented in a study of blood T cell repertoires in COVID-19. Turning to the study itself: Collection of acute and convalescent COVID-19 samples took place in the United States, Italy and Spain.

What the recovered Cohort 3 donors had was two negative PCRs, clearance, or symptom resolution. In the study's own analysis: Using reference gene primer amplification, nucleated cell counts were estimated. Profiled with immunoSEQ multiplex PCR; TCRdb holds only in-frame clones, not every one. That table furnishes V, J and clone size, whereas the DNA furnished D and trimming. The sample holds approximately 500,000 clones, around 89% seen once. V lost 0 bases and J lost 0; bases outside the gene matches: 8. Germline CDR1 and CDR2: MNHEY and SVGEGT. The CDR3 is made up of 18 amino acids. This TCR derives from a woman in her forties who had recovered from COVID-19. The sample consisted of PBMCs or T cells enriched from blood (not recorded which). The rearrangement uses TRBV6-2 or TRBV6-3 and TRBJ2-1; 7 bases align to TRBD2. The CDR3 protein is CASSYSIREVISYNEQFF. The CDR3, as DNA: TGTGCCAGCAGTTACTCGATACGGGAGGTCATCTCCTACAATGAGCAGTTCTTC.